This T cell receptor beta chain was recovered during a study of blood T cell repertoires in COVID-19. Study overall: COVID-19 samples, acute and convalescent, were from the United States, Italy and Spain. From T cells, B-cell-depleted T cells, or PBMCs came the material, which was cDNA or gDNA.

Original processing notes: Quantification of nucleated cells was approximated via reference gene primer amplification. Generated by immunoSEQ multiplex PCR, the TCRdb table keeps only in-frame clones and is missing some. That table gives V, J and clone size, and the DNA gave D and trimming. The sample comprises roughly 200,000 clones, about 86% of which are singletons, and about 1.5% rests with the top ten. Unmatched junction bases numbered 18, after V lost 2 bases and J lost 8 bases. The CDR3 contains 18 residues. Germline CDR1 and CDR2: MNHEY and SVGEGT. This clonotype was sampled from a young man with active or convalescent COVID-19. The chain is built from TRBV6-2 or TRBV6-3 and TRBJ2-1, with 7 nucleotides matching TRBD2. Sequencing was carried out using peripheral blood. As DNA, the CDR3 is TGTGCCAGCAGTTACCCCGTCGGCGGGAGTCTTTCCCTCCATGAGCAGTTCTTC. Translating it yields CASSYPVGGSLSLHEQFF.